Listed here are 24 T cell receptor beta chains from one sample, sequenced in a study of cytomegalovirus exposure and HLA in healthy donors. Primers: 60 Vbeta forward and 13 Jbeta reverse. Method: immunoSEQ multiplex PCR; TCRdb's copy keeps in-frame clones and lacks some. This table has 100,000 to 150,000 clones, 80% to 90% appearing once. Sequencing was carried out using PBMCs. These TCRs come from a woman aged 25 to 45 in good health and CMV-seronegative.

The chain combines TRBV19 with TRBJ2-3; no firm D call. Germline V gives CDR1 LNHDA, CDR2 SQIVND (reference sequence). This CDR3 has 15 residues. Between the trimmed V and J ends, which lost 5 bases and 3 bases, there was a span of 15 bases. The CDR3 sequence is CASSVLNEVTDTQYF. The CDR3 coding sequence is TGTGCCAGTAGTGTCCTCAACGAGGTGACAGATACGCAGTATTTT.

The chain links TRBV7-8 to TRBJ1-2, with TRBD1 identical over 7 bases. Germline CDR1 reads SGHVS; CDR2 reads FQNEAQ. With V trimmed by 4 bases and J by 2 bases, 7 bases remained unmatched. The CDR3 length is 15 residues. This CDR3 is CASSSKRTGNYGYTF. CDR3 sequence (DNA): TGTGCCAGCAGCTCCAAAAGGACAGGAAACTATGGCTACACCTTC.

CDR3 amino acids: CASSLAGGNTGELFF. The CDR3 region has the DNA TGTGCCAGCAGCTTAGCGGGAGGAAACACCGGGGAGCTGTTTTTT. This sequence joins TRBV7-9 and TRBJ2-2; tentatively, D is TRBD2 (6 bases). V lost 0 bases and J 2 bases, leaving 7 bases between the germline ends. Germline assignment: CDR1 SEHNR and CDR2 FQNEAQ (reference sequence). This CDR3 is 15 amino acids long.

The J gene is TRBJ2-3, the V gene TRBV5-1; 10 nucleotides line up with TRBD1. This CDR3 has 16 amino acids. The junction had 2 bases not matched to a gene; V was cut back by 1 base and J by 0 bases. Germline V CDR1 and CDR2: SGHRS, YFSETQ. DNA of the CDR3: TGCGCCAGCAGCTTGAGGACAGGGGGTAGCACAGATACGCAGTATTTT. Encoded protein: CASSLRTGGSTDTQYF.

This clone was picked up one time. The chain has TRBV4-1 and TRBJ2-1, with 7 bases fitting TRBD2. CDR1 is MGHRA and CDR2 is YSYEKL in the germline V gene. The CDR3 covers 17 residues. Germline trimming cut 0 bases from V and 7 bases from J; bases unmatched to any gene: 12. DNA of the CDR3: TGCGCCAGCAGCCAAGATACTAGAAGCGGGATAGGGAATGAGCAGTTCTTC. It codes for CASSQDTRSGIGNEQFF.

V and J are TRBV5-1 and TRBJ2-5; 8 bases map to TRBD1. V lost 2 bases and J lost 1; bases outside the gene matches: 4. The germline CDR1 and CDR2 sequences are SGHRS and YFSETQ. CDR3 length: 15 amino acids. This CDR3 reads CASSFSGQVQETQYF. CDR3 DNA sequence: TGCGCCAGCAGCTTTTCGGGACAGGTCCAAGAGACCCAGTACTTC.

J is TRBJ2-5 and V is TRBV27; D might be TRBD2 (6 bases). Germline CDR1 reads MNHEY; CDR2 reads SMNVEV (reference sequence). The CDR3 covers 14 residues. Trimming cost V 3 bases and J 11 bases, with 19 bases left between them. CDR3 nucleotide sequence: TGTGCCAGCAGTTTGGTTGCGGGAAGCATTGAGCAGTACTTC. The encoded protein is CASSLVAGSIEQYF.

J is TRBJ1-3 and V is TRBV6-5; maybe TRBD1 (6 bases). The CDR3 sequence is 14 residues long. The V end was cut by 4 bases, the J end by 6 bases, with 13 bases between. CDR1 is MNHEY, CDR2 SVGAGI, per germline. CDR3 sequence (DNA): TGTGCCAGCAGTTTCGGCAGGGGAGAAAACACCATATATTTT. Amino acids: CASSFGRGENTIYF.

This clone was found once. The V gene is TRBV7-3, the J gene TRBJ2-1, with TRBD2 identical over 8 bases. J was trimmed by 7 bases and V by 2 bases; bases with no gene match: 4. The germline V gene has CDR1 SGHTA and CDR2 FQGTGA. There are 14 residues in the CDR3. CDR3 bases: TGTGCCAGCAGCTTAGCGGGAGGAGGTAATGAGCAGTTCTTC. Translation: CASSLAGGGNEQFF.

This chain joins TRBV7-3 and TRBJ2-1; D is possibly TRBD2 (5 bases). This CDR3 is built from 16 residues. V was cut by 1 base and J by 2 bases, with 12 bases left in between. Per the germline V gene, CDR1 is SGHTA and CDR2 is FQGTGA. CDR3 region: CASSLNPREAYNEQFF. Written as DNA, the CDR3 is TGTGCCAGCAGCTTAAACCCCCGGGAAGCCTACAATGAGCAGTTCTTC.

This clone has a single count. This rearrangement joins TRBV7-3 to TRBJ1-1; D gene uncertain. The germline gives CDR1 SGHTA, CDR2 FQGTGA. The CDR3 sequence is 13 residues long. Between the trimmed V and J ends, which lost 3 bases and 3 bases, there was a span of 8 bases. CDR3 protein: CASSFQAHTEAFF. The CDR3 DNA sequence: TGTGCCAGCAGCTTCCAGGCCCACACTGAAGCTTTCTTT.

V is TRBV9 and J is TRBJ1-2; D is possibly TRBD1 (5 bases). Trimming stripped 0 bases from V and 4 bases from J, with 19 bases between. This CDR3 has 17 amino acids. The germline gives CDR1 SGDLS, CDR2 YYNGEE. The CDR3 loop reads CASSVDPTAQSSYGYTF. The CDR3 nucleotides are TGTGCCAGCAGCGTAGATCCGACAGCACAGAGCTCCTATGGCTACACCTTC.

The chain uses TRBV19 and TRBJ2-7, with D possibly matching TRBD2 (5 bases). V was pared by 3 bases and J by 6 bases, with 15 bases between. The CDR3 spans 14 residues. Germline V gene sequence: CDR1 LNHDA, CDR2 SQIVND (reference sequence). DNA of the CDR3: TGTGCCAGTAGTATGTTACCTCGGGGAGTCGAGCAGTACTTC. The encoded protein is CASSMLPRGVEQYF.

The chain joins TRBV5-6 to TRBJ2-5, with no clear D. V was trimmed by 2 bases and J by 0 bases, leaving 8 bases between them. Per germline, CDR1 SGHDT and CDR2 YYEEEE. The length of the CDR3 is 14 residues. The CDR3, as DNA: TGTGCCAGCAGCTTAGTCAGTTACCAAGAGACCCAGTACTTC. This gives the protein CASSLVSYQETQYF. The entire variable domain, with the rest obtained from reference TRBV5-6 and TRBJ2-5, is as follows: DAGVTQSPTHLIKTRGQQVTLRCSPKSGHDTVSWYQQALGQGPQFIFQYYEEEERQRGNFPDRFSGHQFPNYSSELNVNALLLGDSALYLCASSLVSYQETQYFGPGTRLLVL.

The chain links TRBV27 to TRBJ2-7; unclear D gene. There are 11 residues in the CDR3. Germline V lookup: CDR1 MNHEY, CDR2 SMNVEV (reference sequence). V was cut by 10 bases and J by 1 base, with 8 bases left in between. DNA for the CDR3: TGTGCCACCCCCCTTTCCTACGAGCAGTACTTC. This encodes CATPLSYEQYF.

This chain connects TRBV6-5 to TRBJ2-7, with 15 nucleotides matching TRBD2. The J segment lost 5 bases and the V segment lost 5 bases, leaving 4 bases of the junction unmatched. Germline V gene lookup returns CDR1 MNHEY and CDR2 SVGAGI. The CDR3 sequence is 15 residues long. CDR3 sequence: CASSGTSGRRHEQYF. The CDR3 DNA reads TGTGCCAGCAGTGGGACTAGCGGGAGGCGGCACGAGCAGTACTTC.

The V gene is TRBV5-1, the J gene TRBJ1-3; a weak D match, TRBD1 (6 bases). Germline V gene data show CDR1 as SGHRS and CDR2 as YFSETQ. The V and J ends lost 3 bases and 0 bases respectively, with 16 bases between them. The CDR3 contains 17 residues. The CDR3 loop reads CASSSVPDRASGNTIYF. The CDR3 region has the DNA TGCGCCAGCAGCTCAGTCCCGGACAGAGCCTCTGGAAACACCATATATTTT.

The chain couples TRBV6-1 to TRBJ1-3; D unclear. Trimming removed 1 base from V and 8 bases from J, with 12 bases in between. Germline V gene lookup returns CDR1 MNHNS and CDR2 SASEGT. The CDR3 sequence is 14 residues long. The CDR3 sequence is CASSEGPMEDTIYF. The DNA for the CDR3 is TGTGCCAGCAGTGAAGGTCCTATGGAGGACACCATATATTTT.

This clone was counted between two and nine times. V is TRBV6-5 and J is TRBJ2-5; D is unclear. The CDR3 extends over 14 amino acids. Trimming left V 2 bases short and J 5 bases short, with 12 bases between. CDR1 MNHEY and CDR2 SVGAGI come from the germline V gene. Written as DNA, the CDR3 is TGTGCCAGCAGTTACAATGAGGCCGGGGAGACCCAGTACTTC. It is translated as CASSYNEAGETQYF.

This clone was detected only once. V and J are TRBV9 and TRBJ1-1; D is uncertain. There are 15 residues in the CDR3. Per the germline V gene, CDR1 is SGDLS and CDR2 is YYNGEE. The V and J ends lost 3 bases and 1 base respectively, with 13 bases between them. This CDR3 is CASSADGRENTEAFF. In nucleotides, the CDR3 is TGTGCCAGCAGCGCGGATGGGCGGGAGAACACTGAAGCTTTCTTT. Variable domain in full (rest from reference TRBV9 and TRBJ1-1): DSGVTQTPKHLITATGQRVTLRCSPRSGDLSVYWYQQSLDQGLQFLIQYYNGEERAKGNILERFSAQQFPDLHSELNLSSLELGDSALYFCASSADGRENTEAFFGQGTRLTVV.

This clone has only a few counts. The genes are TRBV12-2 and TRBJ2-1; the D segment call TRBD2 is taken from the table without a DNA check. TRBV12-2 is a known pseudogene. There are 17 residues in the CDR3. This CDR3 is CASRLGDGTSGYNEQFF. CDR3 coding DNA: TGTGCAAGTCGCTTAGGGGACGGGACTAGCGGCTACAATGAGCAGTTCTTC.

V usage is TRBV7-2 and J usage is TRBJ2-2; maybe TRBD2 (7 bases). Per the germline V gene, CDR1 is SGHTA and CDR2 is FQGNSA. Trimming stripped 6 bases from V and 7 bases from J, with 15 bases between. CDR3 size: 14 residues. The CDR3 nucleotides are TGTGCCAGCAGAGGGGGGGGGCGCATCGGGGAGCTGTTTTTT. This sequence encodes CASRGGGRIGELFF.

The V call is TRBV2, the J call TRBJ1-1; TRBD1 agrees at 8 bases. V lost 0 bases, J lost 10 bases, and 4 bases stayed unmatched. Germline CDR1 and CDR2: SNHLY and FYNNEI. The CDR3 has 13 residues. The CDR3 nucleotides are TGTGCCAGCAGTGAAGCGGGACAGGTCCCAGCTTTCTTT. Its translation is CASSEAGQVPAFF.

The gene calls are TRBV25-1 and TRBJ2-5, with D possibly being TRBD2 (5 bases). V gave up 2 bases and J gave up 4 bases, with 11 bases separating them. The CDR3 covers 14 residues. Germline CDR1 MGHDK, CDR2 SYGVNS. CDR3 nucleotides: TGTGCCAGCAGTGAAGTCGGAGGAGGAGAGACCCAGTACTTC. Translated: CASSEVGGGETQYF.